A single sample is the source of the 12 T cell receptor beta chains below, sequenced in a study of T cell responses to AZD1222 COVID-19 vaccine. Libraries were prepared by immunoSEQ multiplex PCR; TCRdb keeps only in-frame clonotypes and omits some of them. The repertoire has about 150,000 clones, around 90% of them found once; the top ten carry 3.5% to 4.5%. The input for sequencing was peripheral blood, taken on day 0 of AZD1222 vaccination. These receptors were taken from an adult in good health.

This clone was found once. J is TRBJ2-7 and V is TRBV11-2, with TRBD2 matching 11 bases. The CDR3 length is 18 residues. CDR1 is SGHAT, CDR2 FQNNGV, per germline. The junction had 8 bases not matched to a gene; V was cut back by 0 bases and J by 1 base. The DNA of the CDR3 is TGTGCCAGCAGCTTAGATTGGGTAGCGGGAGGGATTTCCTACGAGCAGTACTTC. Translation: CASSLDWVAGGISYEQYF. The whole variable domain, filled in from reference TRBV11-2 and TRBJ2-7, reads EAGVAQSPRYKIIEKRQSVAFWCNPISGHATLYWYQQILGQGPKLLIQFQNNGVVDDSQLPKDRFSAERLKGVDSTLKIQPAKLEDSAVYLCASSLDWVAGGISYEQYFGPGTRLTVT.

The CDR3 DNA reads as TGCGCCAGCAGCTGGGGACTAGCGGCGGGGAATGAGCAGTTCTTC. It codes for CASSWGLAAGNEQFF. V and J are TRBV5-1 and TRBJ2-1, with TRBD2 matching 11 bases. This CDR3 is 15 amino acids long. J lost 7 bases, V lost 3 bases, and 6 bases had no gene match. CDR1 is SGHRS and CDR2 is YFSETQ in the germline V gene.

The rearrangement links TRBV14 to TRBJ2-1; 7 bases agree with TRBD1. Trimming removed 2 bases from V and 0 bases from J; junction bases left unmatched: 4. The CDR3 consists of 16 residues. Germline V gene sequence: CDR1 SGHDN, CDR2 FVKESK. The CDR3 DNA follows: TGTGCCAGCAGCCAACCCAGGGGGAGCTCCTACAATGAGCAGTTCTTC. Amino acid sequence: CASSQPRGSSYNEQFF.

The genes are TRBV9 and TRBJ1-6; D unclear. The V gene lost 0 bases and the J gene lost 5 bases, with 12 bases spanning the gap. The germline CDR1 and CDR2 sequences are SGDLS and YYNGEE. The CDR3 contains 16 residues. This CDR3 reads CASSVDSWADNSPLHF. The CDR3 DNA sequence: TGTGCCAGCAGCGTAGACTCGTGGGCAGATAATTCACCCCTCCACTTT.

In this sample, this clone turned up once. The gene calls are TRBV2 and TRBJ2-2; D gene uncertain. The V gene's germline CDR1 is SNHLY and CDR2 FYNNEI. This CDR3 contains 15 residues. The ends were cut back, 6 bases at V and 6 bases at J, with 17 bases in the middle. The chain's CDR3 is CASSRTRVDSGELFF. The CDR3, as DNA: TGTGCCAGCAGCCGGACCCGCGTAGATTCCGGGGAGCTGTTTTTT.

This chain connects TRBV19 to TRBJ2-7; no clear D. V shed 3 bases and J shed 6 bases, with 12 bases lying between them. This CDR3 has 13 residues. The germline CDR1 and CDR2 sequences are LNHDA and SQIVND (reference sequence). CDR3 nucleotide sequence: TGTGCCAGTAGTATGTTACCCCTACCCGAGCAGTACTTC. This translates into CASSMLPLPEQYF.

The chain recombines TRBV7-3 with TRBJ2-2, with 9 positions matching TRBD2. The CDR3 is made up of 16 amino acids. The V gene end was trimmed by 3 bases and the J gene end by 5 bases; junction bases not matched to a gene: 7. Germline V lookup: CDR1 SGHTA, CDR2 FQGTGA. The CDR3 loop reads CASSFRAGGATGELFF. Here the CDR3 DNA reads TGTGCCAGCAGCTTTCGGGCGGGAGGGGCTACCGGGGAGCTGTTTTTT.

The chain employs TRBV5-3 and TRBJ2-7, with a tentative D call TRBD2 (5 bases). TRBV5-3 is an open reading frame whose function is uncertain. Trimming stripped 5 bases from V and 4 bases from J, with 13 bases between. This CDR3 spans 13 amino acids. The DNA for the CDR3 is TGTGCCAGAAGTGCCGGGAAAGTATACGAGCAGTACTTC. It translates to CARSAGKVYEQYF.

CDR3 in amino acids: CASSLPGETQYF. CDR3 sequence (DNA): TGTGCCAGTAGTCTGCCGGGGGAGACCCAGTACTTC. This chain joins TRBV19 and TRBJ2-5, with D possibly matching TRBD2 (5 bases). The germline gives CDR1 LNHDA, CDR2 SQIVND (reference sequence). Trimming removed 5 bases at V and 5 bases at J, with 9 bases between. The CDR3 sequence is 12 residues long. The whole variable domain, filled in from reference TRBV19 and TRBJ2-5, reads DGGITQSPKYLFRKEGQNVTLSCEQNLNHDAMYWYRQDPGQGLRLIYYSQIVNDFQKGDIAEGYSVSREKKESFPLTVTSAQKNPTAFYLCASSLPGETQYFGPGTRLLVL.

CDR3 coding DNA: TGTGCCAGCAGTGAATCCACGGTCGGGACAGGGGCGGGTGAGCAGTTCTTC. Protein: CASSESTVGTGAGEQFF. The chain recombines TRBV25-1 with TRBJ2-1, with TRBD1 matching over 10 bases. The ends lost 1 base at V and 9 bases at J; junction bases unmatched: 12. There are 17 residues in the CDR3. Germline CDR1 and CDR2: MGHDK and SYGVNS.

V usage is TRBV10-1 and J usage is TRBJ2-7, with TRBD1 identical over 9 bases. CDR1 and CDR2 from the germline V gene are WNHNN and SYGVQD (reference sequence). V was pared by 4 bases and J by 5 bases, with 6 bases of the junction left unmatched. CDR3 size: 14 residues. CDR3 coding DNA: TGCGCCAGCAGTGCATCGGGGACAGGGCACGAGCAGTACTTC. Its protein is CASSASGTGHEQYF.

V is TRBV19 and J is TRBJ1-3, with D maybe TRBD1 (5 bases). CDR1 is LNHDA and CDR2 is SQIVND in the germline V gene (reference sequence). This CDR3 is 15 amino acids long. The ends were cut back, 0 bases at V and 1 base at J, with 7 bases in the middle. The CDR3 DNA reads TGTGCCAGTAGTATAGATGGGACTTCTGGAAACACCATATATTTT. Translated: CASSIDGTSGNTIYF. The whole variable domain, filled in from reference TRBV19 and TRBJ1-3, reads DGGITQSPKYLFRKEGQNVTLSCEQNLNHDAMYWYRQDPGQGLRLIYYSQIVNDFQKGDIAEGYSVSREKKESFPLTVTSAQKNPTAFYLCASSIDGTSGNTIYFGEGSWLTVV.